These T cell receptor beta chains were read from a single sample in a study of T cell changes during pregnancy in multiple sclerosis. The protocol was immunoSEQ multiplex PCR, while the TCRdb copy is restricted to in-frame clones and leaves out a portion. The sample holds 50,000 to 65,000 clones, 93% seen once. The material sequenced was CD8+ T cells from peripheral blood mononuclear cells, taken in the second trimester of pregnancy. The receptors originated from a female donor with multiple sclerosis, enrolled in a pregnancy study. Both conserved end residues are part of each CDR3. D genes are given only for firm matches. Clone size is stated in some rows and not others, as once, few, many or a class when expanded.

TRBJ2-7 | - | TRBV7-3 | - | CASSLTVGPGEQYF | TGTGCCAGCAGCTTAACCGTGGGTCCGGGGGAGCAGTACTTC
TRBJ2-3 | - | TRBV7-3 | - | CASSLGTVIPDTQYF | TGTGCCAGCAGCTTAGGGACTGTCATCCCAGATACGCAGTATTTT
TRBJ2-7 | TRBD1 | TRBV5-4 | - | CASSAGTGTSYEQYF | TGTGCCAGCAGCGCCGGGACAGGGACCTCCTACGAGCAGTACTTC
TRBJ2-1 | TRBD2 | TRBV6-1 | few | CASSELERGGGNEQFF | TGTGCCAGCAGTGAACTAGAGCGGGGTGGGGGGAATGAGCAGTTCTTC
TRBJ2-1 | TRBD2 | TRBV5-6 | - | CASSLPGLAGGEQFF | TGTGCCAGCAGCTTACCGGGACTAGCGGGAGGCGAGCAGTTCTTC
TRBJ1-1 | - | TRBV19 | few | CASSISRGNTEAFF | TGTGCCAGTAGTATCTCCCGAGGGAACACTGAAGCTTTCTTT
TRBJ2-3 | - | TRBV7-8 | - | CASSPHLDFPSTDTQYF | TGTGCCAGCAGCCCTCACCTAGATTTTCCTAGCACAGATACGCAGTATTTT
TRBJ2-3 | TRBD2 | TRBV29-1 | - | CSADSGASTDTQYF | TGCAGCGCGGATAGCGGGGCTAGCACAGATACGCAGTATTTT
TRBJ2-7 | - | TRBV7-9 | once | CASSSARYSEQYF | TGTGCCAGCAGCTCGGCTAGGTATTCCGAGCAGTACTTC
TRBJ2-1 | - | TRBV7-2 | - | CASSLDGRAPYNEQFF | TGTGCCAGCAGCTTAGATGGCAGGGCACCCTACAATGAGCAGTTCTTC
TRBJ2-3 | - | TRBV30 | - | CAWLPANTDTQYF | TGTGCCTGGTTACCTGCGAACACAGATACGCAGTATTTT
TRBJ2-3 | TRBD2 | TRBV4-3 | - | CASSQGGLGNTDTQYF | TGCGCCAGCAGCCAGGGGGGACTAGGGAACACAGATACGCAGTATTTT
TRBJ2-3 | - | TRBV9 | - | CASSVEGRREVSTDTQYF | TGTGCCAGCAGCGTAGAAGGTCGGCGGGAAGTCAGCACAGATACGCAGTATTTT
TRBJ2-5 | TRBD2 | TRBV15 | - | CATSPPGGLAGEETQYF | TGTGCCACCAGCCCCCCTGGAGGGCTAGCGGGAGAAGAGACCCAGTACTTC
TRBJ2-7 | TRBD2 | TRBV19 | - | CASSPGAGGYEQYF | TGTGCCAGTAGTCCCGGGGCGGGGGGCTACGAGCAGTACTTC
TRBJ2-7 | - | TRBV7-9 | - | CASSAGRVANYEQYF | TGTGCCAGCAGCGCGGGGCGGGTCGCAAACTACGAGCAGTACTTC
TRBJ1-5 | - | TRBV5-8 | - | CASNYRGGYQPQHF | TGTGCCAGCAACTACCGCGGGGGGTATCAGCCCCAGCATTTT
TRBJ1-2 | TRBD1 | TRBV27 | - | CASSLEGRGQGVGGYTF | TGTGCCAGCAGTTTAGAGGGACGAGGACAGGGAGTCGGAGGCTACACCTTC
TRBJ2-7 | - | TRBV6-1 | - | CASSQLSGGQYF | TGTGCCAGCAGTCAACTTTCCGGGGGGCAGTACTTC
TRBJ1-1 | - | TRBV14 | once | CASSQDFRRSEAFF | TGTGCCAGCAGCCAAGATTTTAGGAGGTCTGAAGCTTTCTTT
TRBJ2-1 | - | TRBV5-1 | once | CASSLTGWTALNEQFF | TGCGCCAGCAGCTTGACGGGGTGGACAGCCCTGAATGAGCAGTTCTTC
TRBJ2-1 | - | TRBV18 | - | CASSPQGWDEQFF | TGTGCCAGCTCACCGCAGGGTTGGGATGAGCAGTTCTTC
TRBJ1-5 | TRBD1 | TRBV5-1 | - | CASKPDRGNQPQHF | TGCGCCAGCAAACCGGACAGGGGTAATCAGCCCCAGCATTTT
TRBJ2-7 | - | TRBV27 | once | CASSLSGRQGYAEQYF | TGTGCCAGCAGTTTATCGGGTCGCCAGGGTTACGCCGAGCAGTACTTC
TRBJ2-7 | - | TRBV30 | - | CAWTQGPYEQYF | TGTGCCTGGACCCAGGGGCCCTACGAGCAGTACTTC
TRBJ2-7 | - | TRBV14 | - | CASSQVSYEQYF | TGTGCCAGCAGCCAAGTCAGCTACGAGCAGTACTTC
TRBJ2-1 | - | TRBV4-1 | - | CASSQVAAGFYNEQFF | TGCGCCAGCAGCCAGGTAGCGGCGGGTTTCTACAATGAGCAGTTCTTC
TRBJ2-7 | - | TRBV7-9 | - | CASSSPRTVTYEQYF | TGTGCCAGCAGCTCTCCCCGGACAGTTACCTACGAGCAGTACTTC
TRBJ2-1 | - | TRBV2 | - | CASSEVRAGFDNEQFF | TGTGCCAGCAGTGAAGTTCGGGCAGGGTTTGACAATGAGCAGTTCTTC
TRBJ2-1 | TRBD1 | TRBV6-5 | - | CASASRDSYNEQFF | TGTGCCAGCGCCTCCCGGGACAGCTACAATGAGCAGTTCTTC
TRBJ2-7 | - | TRBV7-3 | - | CARSNRATYEQYF | TGTGCCAGATCCAACAGGGCGACCTACGAGCAGTACTTC
TRBJ2-1 | TRBD2 | TRBV6-4 | - | CASSDRLAGRVEQFF | TGTGCCAGCAGTGATCGGCTAGCGGGAAGGGTTGAGCAGTTCTTC
TRBJ2-2 | TRBD2 | TRBV5-6 | - | CASSLGREVDTGELFF | TGTGCCAGCAGCTTGGGGCGGGAGGTAGACACCGGGGAGCTGTTTTTT
TRBJ1-1 | TRBD1 | TRBV7-8 | - | CASSLGQGLTEAFF | TGTGCCAGCAGCTTGGGACAGGGTCTCACTGAAGCTTTCTTT
TRBJ2-3 | TRBD1 | TRBV5-1 | - | CASSLAGGGTDTQYF | TGCGCCAGCAGCTTAGCAGGGGGCGGGACAGATACGCAGTATTTT
TRBJ2-7 | - | TRBV29-1 | - | CSVGFGGAEQDEQYF | TGCAGCGTTGGATTTGGGGGGGCGGAACAGGACGAGCAGTACTTC
TRBJ2-4 | - | TRBV21-1 | - | CASSVPNPRQGRELAKNIQYF | TGTGCCAGCAGTGTCCCGAATCCACGACAGGGTCGTGAGTTAGCCAAAAACATTCAGTACTTC
TRBJ2-7 | TRBD1 | TRBV27 | - | CASSTYRDRGLYEQYF | TGTGCCAGCAGTACCTACCGGGACAGGGGGCTCTACGAGCAGTACTTC
TRBJ2-1 | TRBD1 | TRBV2 | - | CASRGPTGTGTYNEQFF | TGTGCCAGCAGAGGACCTACCGGGACAGGGACCTACAATGAGCAGTTCTTC
TRBJ2-1 | - | TRBV6-4 | - | CASSDDPGLGANEQFF | TGTGCCAGCAGTGACGACCCCGGATTAGGGGCGAATGAGCAGTTCTTC